This T cell receptor (beta chain) was observed in a study of T-cell reconstitution after alpha-beta-depleted transplantation in children. The study's findings and limits: About two months after transplant, alpha-beta T cells reportedly came from several hundred expanded graft clones. High day-60 TCRbeta diversity in some patients came from surviving recipient T cells and thymic progenitors. T-cell numbers and diversity, one year after transplant, stemmed largely from T cells that were newly produced.

On this clonotype itself: Its target is unknown.

Preparation of the TCRbeta library was carried out with unique molecular identifiers. TCRdb passed the PCR reads through MiXCR, listing each CDR3 protein once. The sample lists around 960,000 distinct CDR3 sequences, around 30% occurring once. This CDR3 region has 16 residues. V shed 4 bases and J 4 bases; nucleotides not matched to a gene: 12. Germline V gene sequence: CDR1 SGDLS, CDR2 YYNGEE. The TCR comes from a boy under three years old who had a stem cell transplant for SCID, so the T cells may come from the graft donor. The chain carries TRBV9 and TRBJ2-7; 9 nucleotides agree with TRBD1. Sequences were derived from PBMCs, mostly from graft donor cells, sampled 360 days after TCRalphabeta/CD19-depleted stem cell transplant. CDR3 DNA: TGTGCCAGCAGCCTGTCCGGGACAGGGCCCCCTTACGAGCAGTACTTC. Its translation: CASSLSGTGPPYEQYF.